This T cell receptor beta chain was found in a study of T cell repertoires in cytomegalovirus infection. On the study more broadly: Public signatures in TCR beta pointed to CMV infection and matching HLA type. Study results and limitations: Carriers of CMV and the relevant HLA type were discriminated by public TCR beta frequency. What dominated the ex vivo response were HLA-C-restricted CMV-specific TCR beta clonotypes.

This clonotype was recorded many times. What it binds is unknown. TCRdb independently ran MiXCR on the reads; one entry per CDR3 protein. The repertoire holds fewer than 300,000 distinct CDR3 sequences, with roughly a quarter as singletons. Germline CDR1 and CDR2: SNHLY and FYNNEI. This CDR3 has 14 amino acids. V lost 3 bases, J lost 4 bases, and 12 bases lay in between. This receptor was identified in a human donor in good health (CMV status not recorded). Some clones in this sample may be carry-over from other donors' samples. The chain carries TRBV2 and TRBJ1-1, with TRBD1 as a possible D gene (6 bases). Sequences were obtained from PBMCs. The CDR3 reads CASSDHSRGTEAFF. CDR3 nucleotides: TGTGCCAGCAGTGACCACAGCAGGGGCACTGAAGCTTTCTTT.